The 13 T cell receptor beta chains presented below share a single source sample, sequenced in a study of blood T cell repertoires in COVID-19. Produced via immunoSEQ multiplex PCR; TCRdb's table is partial and in-frame only. The sample yields 210,000 or so clones, roughly nine tenths seen once. Sequenced material: peripheral blood. These receptors were collected from a man aged 35 to 55 with active or convalescent COVID-19.

The chain is built from TRBV13 and TRBJ2-7; 10 bases align to TRBD1. The CDR3 covers 15 residues. Germline CDR1 PRHDT, CDR2 FYEKMQ (reference sequence). After removal of 5 bases from V and 4 bases from J, the junction contained 8 bases not matched to a gene. The CDR3 loop reads CASSTMGQGTYEQYF. The DNA of the CDR3 is TGTGCCAGCAGCACGATGGGACAGGGGACGTACGAGCAGTACTTC.

The V call is TRBV9, the J call TRBJ1-4; tentatively, D is TRBD1 (5 bases). CDR3 length: 15 residues. Germline CDR1 SGDLS, CDR2 YYNGEE. V was trimmed by 2 bases and J by 7 bases, leaving 15 bases between them. The CDR3 sequence: CASSVAPGVGEKLFF. CDR3 DNA: TGTGCCAGCAGCGTGGCCCCGGGGGTGGGTGAAAAACTGTTTTTT.

The gene calls are TRBV10-3 and TRBJ1-1; 7 bases agree with TRBD1. The V gene's germline CDR1 is ENHRY and CDR2 SYGVKD. The CDR3 has 13 amino acids. V trimming: 4 bases; J trimming: 4 bases; junction bases outside the gene matches: 3. The CDR3 DNA is TGTGCCATCAGTGTCGGGGACAGCACTGAAGCTTTCTTT. Translation: CAISVGDSTEAFF.

The sample holds a few counts of this clone. This chain connects TRBV28 to TRBJ1-5, with no clear D. This CDR3 has 14 amino acids. Germline CDR1 is MDHEN and CDR2 is SYDVKM. V was trimmed by 2 bases and J by 7 bases, leaving 12 bases between them. CDR3 residues: CASSLPLDNQPQHF. The CDR3 nucleotides read TGTGCCAGCAGTTTACCGCTCGACAACCAGCCCCAGCATTTT.

This rearrangement joins TRBV2 to TRBJ1-2; TRBD1 aligns across 10 bases. Looked up from germline, CDR1 is SNHLY and CDR2 is FYNNEI. This CDR3 region has 14 residues. Trimming took 5 bases from V and 4 from J; bases not matched to a gene: 4. The CDR3 bases are TGTGCCAGCAGTAAAGGGACAGGGGTCTATGGCTACACCTTC. The encoded protein is CASSKGTGVYGYTF.

J is TRBJ2-6 and V is TRBV9; 8 bases match TRBD1. Germline CDR1 SGDLS, CDR2 YYNGEE. This CDR3 has 18 amino acids. V trimming: 3 bases; J trimming: 3 bases; junction bases outside the gene matches: 11. The CDR3 bases are TGTGCCAGCAGCGCAGACGGACAGGGTTGGGATGGGGCCAACGTCCTGACTTTC. Its translation: CASSADGQGWDGANVLTF.

The CDR3 DNA follows: TGTGCCAGCACCCTCCTGGGGGCGGATCCAAAGACTGAAGCTTTCTTT. Amino acid sequence: CASTLLGADPKTEAFF. The chain employs TRBV28 and TRBJ1-1, with TRBD1 as a possible D gene (6 bases). Per germline, CDR1 MDHEN and CDR2 SYDVKM. This CDR3 has 16 amino acids. Trimming took off 7 bases at V and 5 bases at J, with 23 bases between the two ends.

The chain uses TRBV15 and TRBJ2-1; the D gene is possibly TRBD1 (5 bases). The CDR3 is 15 residues long. The V end lost 1 base, the J end lost 0 bases, and 7 bases lay between the germline ends. Germline V CDR1 and CDR2: LNHNV, YYDKDF (reference sequence). CDR3 loop: CATSRGGGSYNEQFF. CDR3 DNA: TGTGCCACCAGCAGAGGGGGCGGCTCCTACAATGAGCAGTTCTTC.

V and J are TRBV5-4 and TRBJ1-1; D perhaps matches TRBD1 (6 bases). Germline-derived CDR1 and CDR2 are SGHNT and YYREEE (reference sequence). Trimming left V 2 bases short and J 1 base short, with 9 bases between. The CDR3 spans 14 residues. This chain's CDR3 is CASSLRDTNTEAFF. The CDR3 DNA reads TGTGCCAGCAGCTTAAGGGACACGAACACTGAAGCTTTCTTT.

The chain recombines TRBV3-1 (or the pseudogene TRBV3-2) with TRBJ1-4; the match to TRBD1 covers 7 bases. The CDR3 spans 16 residues. The V and J ends lost 0 bases and 8 bases, in that order; junction bases with no gene match: 9. Germline V gene data show CDR1 as LGHDT and CDR2 as YNNKEL (reference sequence). Written as DNA, the CDR3 is TGTGCCAGCAGCCAAGATAGGGGGCAGGGCTGGGAAAAACTGTTTTTT. It is translated as CASSQDRGQGWEKLFF.

This chain connects TRBV5-1 to TRBJ2-1; 9 nucleotides line up with TRBD1. After removal of 4 bases from V and 3 bases from J, the junction contained 5 bases not matched to a gene. CDR1 and CDR2 (germline): SGHRS, YFSETQ. The CDR3 has 15 residues. The CDR3 loop is CASSAGQGFYNEQFF. As DNA, the CDR3 is TGCGCCAGCAGCGCGGGACAGGGTTTCTACAATGAGCAGTTCTTC.

This clone was seen a handful of times. The gene calls are TRBV6-6 and TRBJ1-1, with D unresolved. The V gene's germline CDR1 is MNHNY and CDR2 SVGAGI (reference sequence). V was pared by 6 bases and J by 5 bases, with 16 bases between. The CDR3 runs 14 residues. CDR3 sequence reads: CASRSTLGGTEAFF. The DNA of the CDR3 is TGTGCCAGCAGATCCACCCTCGGAGGGACTGAAGCTTTCTTT.

The genes are TRBV7-9 and TRBJ2-2; 9 bases map to TRBD2. CDR1 is SEHNR, CDR2 FQNEAQ, per germline (reference sequence). The CDR3 spans 15 residues. With 8 bases clipped from V and 4 bases from J, the junction kept 8 bases outside the gene matches. The CDR3: CASGQRGEATGELFF. CDR3 nucleotide sequence: TGTGCCAGCGGTCAGCGGGGGGAGGCCACCGGGGAGCTGTTTTTT.